This T cell receptor beta chain stems from a study of blood T cell repertoires in COVID-19. Study-wide context: From the United States, Italy and Spain came samples of acute and convalescent COVID-19.

Germline CDR1 and CDR2: KGHSH and LQKENI. The CDR3 has 14 amino acids. V lost 6 bases and J lost 5, with 13 bases in between. Assignment of participants to cohorts was predicated upon participant-reported clinical history. Data came from immunoSEQ multiplex PCR; TCRdb stores just in-frame clones and leaves some out. This table holds under 300,000 clones, around 90% found once. This clonotype was sampled from a woman in her late teens or twenties who had recovered from COVID-19. The material sequenced was PBMCs or T cells enriched from blood (not recorded which). The chain joins TRBV18 to TRBJ1-4, with D hard to call. CDR3 amino acids: CASSPSPGNEKLFF. The CDR3 bases are TGTGCCAGCTCCCCGTCGCCCGGGAATGAAAAACTGTTTTTT.